These 7 T cell receptor beta chains were all obtained from the same sample, sequenced in a study of naive and memory T cell subsets. The study, taken as a whole, reports: Especially in CD8 cells, naive repertoires contained a few larger clonotypes, possibly CD45RA-re-expressing memory cells.

Their antigens remain unidentified. Two oligonucleotides, mixed equimolar, formed the beta constant-region primer covering TRBC1 and TRBC2. Ligated cDNA was amplified by four rounds of PCR with nested alpha and beta constant-region primers and SP2. MiXCR was run by TCRdb on the UMI-ligation and nested PCR reads, yielding one entry per CDR3 protein. The sample has 150,000 or so distinct CDR3 sequences; under 25% are singletons. Source material: naive CD4+ T cells from blood. These receptor sequences come from a human donor in good health.

The genes are TRBV7-6 and TRBJ2-5; D might be TRBD1 (6 bases). Germline V gene lookup returns CDR1 SGHVS and CDR2 FNYEAQ. V was trimmed by 3 bases and J by 5 bases, leaving 16 bases between them. The CDR3 extends over 15 amino acids. CDR3 sequence (DNA): TGTGCCAGCAGCTTCTCTAGGGGGATTGGGGAGACCCAGTACTTC. It specifies CASSFSRGIGETQYF.

The chain employs TRBV6-6 and TRBJ1-5; 7 bases fit TRBD1. Trimming cost V 5 bases and J 1 base; bases outside gene matches: 8. The CDR3 extends over 16 amino acids. CDR1 is MNHNY, CDR2 SVGAGI, per germline (reference sequence). The CDR3 DNA is TGTGCCAGCAGTGGGGAGACAGGGCTGAGCAATCAGCCCCAGCATTTT. Its protein product is CASSGETGLSNQPQHF.

This clonotype was found many times. The chain combines TRBV29-1 with TRBJ2-1; a possible D gene is TRBD2 (6 bases). Germline CDR1 and CDR2: SQVTM and ANQGSEA. V was clipped by 0 bases and J by 4 bases, with 13 bases between them. The CDR3 runs to 15 residues. CDR3 in DNA: TGCAGCGTTGAAGATCTTCCGCTAGCGTACAATGAGCAGTTCTTC. It specifies CSVEDLPLAYNEQFF.

The rearrangement links TRBV5-1 to TRBJ2-7; 10 bases align to TRBD2. CDR1 is SGHRS, CDR2 YFSETQ, per germline. V trimming: 0 bases; J trimming: 6 bases; junction bases outside the gene matches: 6. The CDR3 extends over 15 amino acids. The CDR3 region is CASSLGPGLATEQYF. The CDR3 DNA is TGCGCCAGCAGCTTGGGACCGGGACTAGCGACCGAGCAGTACTTC.

Concerning this clonotype itself: One end of the junction fails to match germline, which may point to a read error. The V gene is TRBV6-2 or TRBV6-3, the J gene TRBJ2-7; perhaps TRBD1 as D (5 bases). The V gene's germline CDR1 is MNHEY and CDR2 SVGEGT. The CDR3 is made up of 13 amino acids. This chain's CDR3 is CASSYYDSSPSSF. The CDR3 DNA sequence: TGTGCCAGCAGTTACTATGACAGTTCTCCCTCCTCCTTC.

The chain combines TRBV6-2 or TRBV6-3 with TRBJ1-5; perhaps TRBD1 as D (5 bases). V lost 6 bases and J lost 9, with 24 bases in between. Germline V gene data show CDR1 as MNHEY and CDR2 as SVGEGT. The CDR3 consists of 16 residues. The CDR3 is CASSFPTDSQGLPQHF. CDR3 sequence (DNA): TGTGCCAGCAGCTTCCCGACAGACTCCCAAGGTCTGCCCCAGCATTTT.

The V gene is TRBV5-1, the J gene TRBJ1-1; D may be TRBD1 (5 bases). Trimming left V 4 bases short and J 10 bases short, with 14 bases between. Germline V lookup: CDR1 SGHRS, CDR2 YFSETQ. The CDR3 spans 12 residues. This CDR3 is CASSPGARGAFF. CDR3 sequence (DNA): TGCGCCAGCAGCCCCGGGGCTCGAGGAGCTTTCTTT.